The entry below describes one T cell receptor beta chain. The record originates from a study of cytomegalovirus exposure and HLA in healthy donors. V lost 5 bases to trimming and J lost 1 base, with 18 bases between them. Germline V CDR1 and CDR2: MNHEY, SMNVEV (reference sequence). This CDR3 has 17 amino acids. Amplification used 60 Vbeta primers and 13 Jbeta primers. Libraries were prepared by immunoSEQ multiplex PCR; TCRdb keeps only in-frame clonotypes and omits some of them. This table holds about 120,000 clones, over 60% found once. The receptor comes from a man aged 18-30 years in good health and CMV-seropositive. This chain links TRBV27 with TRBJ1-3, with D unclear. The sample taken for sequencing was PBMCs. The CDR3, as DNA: TGTGCCAGCAGTCCAACCTTAACATTGTTTTCTGGAAACACCATATATTTT. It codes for CASSPTLTLFSGNTIYF.